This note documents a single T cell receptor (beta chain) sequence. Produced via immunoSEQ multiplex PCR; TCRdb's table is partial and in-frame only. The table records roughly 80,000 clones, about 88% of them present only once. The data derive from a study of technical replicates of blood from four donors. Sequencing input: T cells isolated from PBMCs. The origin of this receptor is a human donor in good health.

The CDR3 sequence is CASSHPDSEKLFF. CDR3 DNA sequence: TGTGCCAGCAGCCACCCTGACAGTGAAAAACTGTTTTTT. This chain links TRBV5-4 with TRBJ1-4; TRBD1 is a possible D gene (5 bases). V lost 4 bases, J lost 7 bases, and 11 bases lay in between. This CDR3 spans 13 amino acids. From germline, CDR1 is SGHNT and CDR2 YYREEE (reference sequence).